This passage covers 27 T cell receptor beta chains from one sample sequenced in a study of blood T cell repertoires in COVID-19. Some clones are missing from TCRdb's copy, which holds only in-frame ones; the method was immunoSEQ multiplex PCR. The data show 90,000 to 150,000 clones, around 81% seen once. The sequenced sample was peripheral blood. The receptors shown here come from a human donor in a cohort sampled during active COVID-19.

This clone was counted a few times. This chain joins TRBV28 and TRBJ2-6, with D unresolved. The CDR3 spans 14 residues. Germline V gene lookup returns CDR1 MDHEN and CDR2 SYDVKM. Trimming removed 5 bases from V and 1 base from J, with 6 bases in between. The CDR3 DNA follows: TGTGCCAGCAGTAAAGCATCTGGGGCCAACGTCCTGACTTTC. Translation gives CASSKASGANVLTF.

CDR3 residues: CASSQRGQGNTEAFF. Here the CDR3 DNA reads TGTGCCAGCAGCCAAAGGGGACAGGGAAACACTGAAGCTTTCTTT. The chain links TRBV11-2 to TRBJ1-1; 9 bases are a match to TRBD1. The germline gives CDR1 SGHAT, CDR2 FQNNGV. V dropped 5 bases and J dropped 2; count of bases not matched to a gene: 6. The CDR3 spans 15 residues.

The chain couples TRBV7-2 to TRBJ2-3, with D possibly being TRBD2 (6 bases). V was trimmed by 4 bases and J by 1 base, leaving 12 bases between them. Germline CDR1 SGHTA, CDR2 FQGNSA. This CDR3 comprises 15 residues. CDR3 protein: CASSSQSGGTDTQYF. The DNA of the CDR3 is TGTGCCAGCAGCTCACAATCGGGAGGCACAGATACGCAGTATTTT.

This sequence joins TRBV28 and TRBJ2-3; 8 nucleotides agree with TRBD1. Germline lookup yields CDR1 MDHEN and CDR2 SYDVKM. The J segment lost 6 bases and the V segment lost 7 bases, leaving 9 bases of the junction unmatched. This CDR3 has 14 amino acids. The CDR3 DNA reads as TGTGCCAGCACGGTGGACAGGGTATCGGATACGCAGTATTTT. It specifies CASTVDRVSDTQYF.

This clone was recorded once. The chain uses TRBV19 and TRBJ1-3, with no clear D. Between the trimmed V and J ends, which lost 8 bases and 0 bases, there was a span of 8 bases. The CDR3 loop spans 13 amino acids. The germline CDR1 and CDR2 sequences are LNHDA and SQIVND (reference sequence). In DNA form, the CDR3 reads TGTGCCAGTGCTCGGAGCTCTGGAAACACCATATATTTT. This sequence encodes CASARSSGNTIYF.

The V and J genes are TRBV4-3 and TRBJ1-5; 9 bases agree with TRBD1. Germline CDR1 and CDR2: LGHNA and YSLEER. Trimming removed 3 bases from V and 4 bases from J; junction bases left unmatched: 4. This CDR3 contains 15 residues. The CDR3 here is CASSQQTGGNQPQHF. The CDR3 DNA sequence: TGCGCCAGCAGCCAGCAGACAGGGGGGAATCAGCCCCAGCATTTT.

CDR3 coding DNA: TGTGCCAGTAGTATAGGCAGGGGGCTCCATCAGCCCCAGCATTTT. Translating it yields CASSIGRGLHQPQHF. This rearrangement joins TRBV19 to TRBJ1-5, with 8 bases identical to TRBD1. Per germline, CDR1 LNHDA and CDR2 SQIVND (reference sequence). The trim removed 1 base at V and 5 bases at J, leaving 4 bases unmatched. The CDR3 is 15 residues long.

The CDR3 coding sequence is TGTGCCACCAGTGCAAAAGAGACCCAGTACTTC. Translated: CATSAKETQYF. The chain combines TRBV24-1 with TRBJ2-5; D unclear. The V end lost 5 bases, the J end lost 3 bases, and 3 bases lay between the germline ends. Looked up from germline, CDR1 is KGHDR and CDR2 is SFDVKD. The CDR3 extends over 11 amino acids.

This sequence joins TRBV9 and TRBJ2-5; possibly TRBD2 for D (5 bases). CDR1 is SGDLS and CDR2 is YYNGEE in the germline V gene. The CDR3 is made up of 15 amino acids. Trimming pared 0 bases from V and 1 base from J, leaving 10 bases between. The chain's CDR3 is CASSVEGGPQETQYF. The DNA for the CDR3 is TGTGCCAGCAGCGTAGAAGGAGGTCCCCAAGAGACCCAGTACTTC.

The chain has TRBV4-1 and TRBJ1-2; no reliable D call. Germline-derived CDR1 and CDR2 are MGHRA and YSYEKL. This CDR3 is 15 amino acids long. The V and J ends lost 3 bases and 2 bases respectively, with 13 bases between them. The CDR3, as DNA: TGCGCCAGCAGCCACCAAGTTCCCGAGAACTATGGCTACACCTTC. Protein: CASSHQVPENYGYTF.

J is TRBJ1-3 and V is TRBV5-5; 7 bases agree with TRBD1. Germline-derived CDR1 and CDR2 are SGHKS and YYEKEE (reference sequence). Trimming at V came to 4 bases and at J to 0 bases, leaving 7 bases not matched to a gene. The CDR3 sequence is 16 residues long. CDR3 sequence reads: CASSGGQAPSGNTIYF. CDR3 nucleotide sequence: TGTGCCAGCAGCGGCGGACAGGCCCCCTCTGGAAACACCATATATTTT.

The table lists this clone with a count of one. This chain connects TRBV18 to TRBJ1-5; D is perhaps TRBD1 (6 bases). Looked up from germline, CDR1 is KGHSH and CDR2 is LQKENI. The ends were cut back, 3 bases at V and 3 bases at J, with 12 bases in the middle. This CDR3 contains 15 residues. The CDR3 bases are TGTGCCAGCTCACCGATTGGACAGAACAATCAGCCCCAGCATTTT. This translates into CASSPIGQNNQPQHF.

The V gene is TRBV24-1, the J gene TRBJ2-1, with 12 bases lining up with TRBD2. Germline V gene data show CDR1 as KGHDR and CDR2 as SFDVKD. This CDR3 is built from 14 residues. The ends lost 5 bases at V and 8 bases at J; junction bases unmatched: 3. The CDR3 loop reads CATSVTSGSDEQFF. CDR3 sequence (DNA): TGTGCCACCAGTGTGACTAGCGGGAGCGATGAGCAGTTCTTC.

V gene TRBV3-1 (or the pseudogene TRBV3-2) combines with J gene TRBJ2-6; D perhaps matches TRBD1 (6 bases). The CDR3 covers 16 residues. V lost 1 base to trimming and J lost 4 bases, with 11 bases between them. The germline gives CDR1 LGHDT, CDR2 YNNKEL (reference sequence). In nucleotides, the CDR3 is TGTGCCAGCAGCCAAGGGACAGCGTCAGGGGCCAACGTCCTGACTTTC. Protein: CASSQGTASGANVLTF.

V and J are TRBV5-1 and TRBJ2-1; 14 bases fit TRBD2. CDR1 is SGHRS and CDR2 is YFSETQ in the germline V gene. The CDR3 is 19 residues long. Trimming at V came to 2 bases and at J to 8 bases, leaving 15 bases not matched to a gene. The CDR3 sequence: CASSFGGTPGTSGSYEQFF. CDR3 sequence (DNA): TGCGCCAGCAGCTTCGGGGGGACGCCTGGGACTAGCGGGAGCTATGAGCAGTTCTTC.

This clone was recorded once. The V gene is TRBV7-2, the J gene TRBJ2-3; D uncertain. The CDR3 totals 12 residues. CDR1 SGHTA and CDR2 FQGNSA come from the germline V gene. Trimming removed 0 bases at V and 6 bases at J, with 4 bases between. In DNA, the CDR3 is TGTGCCAGCAGCTTAGCCGTGGATACGCAGTATTTT. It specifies CASSLAVDTQYF.

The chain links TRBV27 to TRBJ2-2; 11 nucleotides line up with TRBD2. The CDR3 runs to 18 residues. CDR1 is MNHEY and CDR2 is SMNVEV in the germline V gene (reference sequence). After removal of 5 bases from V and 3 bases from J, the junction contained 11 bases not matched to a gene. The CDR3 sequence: CASSQTPASGGYTGELFF. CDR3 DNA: TGTGCCAGCAGTCAAACCCCGGCTAGCGGGGGGTACACCGGGGAGCTGTTTTTT.

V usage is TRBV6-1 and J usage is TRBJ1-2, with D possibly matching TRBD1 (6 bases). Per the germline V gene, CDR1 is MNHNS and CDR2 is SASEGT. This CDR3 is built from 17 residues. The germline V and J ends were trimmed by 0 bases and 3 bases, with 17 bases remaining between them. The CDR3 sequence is CASSEAGSKRGYYGYTF. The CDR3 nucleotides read TGTGCCAGCAGTGAAGCTGGTTCTAAAAGGGGGTACTATGGCTACACCTTC.

CDR3 loop: CASSLFGTGFTDTQYF. CDR3 DNA: TGTGCCAGCAGCTTATTTGGGACAGGCTTTACAGATACGCAGTATTTT. The genes are TRBV7-2 and TRBJ2-3, with 8 bases fitting TRBD1. J lost 3 bases, V lost 2 bases, and 7 bases had no gene match. Germline CDR1 reads SGHTA; CDR2 reads FQGNSA. The CDR3 is 16 amino acids.

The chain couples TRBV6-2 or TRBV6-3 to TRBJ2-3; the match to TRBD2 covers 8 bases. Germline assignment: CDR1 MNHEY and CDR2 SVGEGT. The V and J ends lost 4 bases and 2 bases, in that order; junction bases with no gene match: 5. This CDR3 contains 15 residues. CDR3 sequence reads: CASSWSGGTTDTQYF. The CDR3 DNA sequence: TGTGCCAGCAGTTGGAGCGGGGGAACCACAGATACGCAGTATTTT.

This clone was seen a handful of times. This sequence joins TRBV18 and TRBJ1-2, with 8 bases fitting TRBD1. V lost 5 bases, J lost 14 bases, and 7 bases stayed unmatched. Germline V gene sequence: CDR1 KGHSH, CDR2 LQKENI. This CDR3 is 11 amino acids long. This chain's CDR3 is CASSSDRGRTF. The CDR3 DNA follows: TGTGCCAGCTCATCTGACAGGGGACGGACCTTC.

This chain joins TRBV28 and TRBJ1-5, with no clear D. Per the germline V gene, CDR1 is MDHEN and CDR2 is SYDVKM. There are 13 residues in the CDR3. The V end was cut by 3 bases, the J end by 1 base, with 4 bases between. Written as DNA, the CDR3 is TGTGCCAGCAGTTTCGGGAGCAATCAGCCCCAGCATTTT. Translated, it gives CASSFGSNQPQHF.

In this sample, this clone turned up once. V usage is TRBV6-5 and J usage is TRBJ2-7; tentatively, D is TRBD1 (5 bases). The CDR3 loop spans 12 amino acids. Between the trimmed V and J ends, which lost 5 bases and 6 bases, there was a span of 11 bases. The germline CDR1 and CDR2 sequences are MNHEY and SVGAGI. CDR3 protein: CASSSTGSEQYF. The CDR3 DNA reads TGTGCCAGCAGTAGCACAGGATCCGAGCAGTACTTC.

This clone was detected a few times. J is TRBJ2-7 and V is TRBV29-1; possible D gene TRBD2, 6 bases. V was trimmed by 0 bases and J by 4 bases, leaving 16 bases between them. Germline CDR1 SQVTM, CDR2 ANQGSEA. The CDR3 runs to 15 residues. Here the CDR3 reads CSVEDRGVLGYEQYF. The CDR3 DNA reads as TGCAGCGTTGAAGATCGCGGGGTCTTGGGGTACGAGCAGTACTTC.

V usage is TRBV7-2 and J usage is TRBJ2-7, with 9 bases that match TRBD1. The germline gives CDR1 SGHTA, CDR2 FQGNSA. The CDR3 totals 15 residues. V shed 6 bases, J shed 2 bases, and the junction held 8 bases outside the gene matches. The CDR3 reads CASSAGTGLTYEQYF. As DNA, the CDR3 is TGTGCCAGCAGTGCCGGGACAGGGCTTACCTACGAGCAGTACTTC.

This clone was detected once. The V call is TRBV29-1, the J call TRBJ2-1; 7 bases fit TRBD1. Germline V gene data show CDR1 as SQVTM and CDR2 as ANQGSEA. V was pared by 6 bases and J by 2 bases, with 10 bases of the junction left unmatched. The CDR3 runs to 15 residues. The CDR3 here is CSVPTGDPTYNEQFF. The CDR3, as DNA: TGCAGCGTCCCCACAGGGGACCCTACCTACAATGAGCAGTTCTTC.

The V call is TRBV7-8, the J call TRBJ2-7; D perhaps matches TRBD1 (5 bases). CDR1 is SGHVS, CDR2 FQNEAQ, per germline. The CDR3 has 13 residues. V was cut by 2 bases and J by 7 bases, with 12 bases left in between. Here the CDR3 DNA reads TGTGCCAGCAGCTTAACCAGGGTTGGAGAGCAGTACTTC. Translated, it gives CASSLTRVGEQYF.